What follows are 32 T cell receptor beta chains derived from one specimen sequenced in a study of cytomegalovirus exposure and HLA in healthy donors. A multiplex PCR was run with 60 Vbeta primers and 13 Jbeta primers. Here immunoSEQ multiplex PCR was the method, and the copy in TCRdb shows in-frame clones only, minus some. In the table there are under 150,000 clones, around 79% of which are singletons. Input material: PBMCs. The receptors were sampled from a male donor in good health and CMV-seronegative.

This rearrangement joins TRBV12-5 to TRBJ1-5, with unresolved D. This CDR3 region has 16 residues. Trimming removed 2 bases at V and 3 bases at J, with 14 bases between. Germline assignment: CDR1 LGHNT and CDR2 FRNRAP. The CDR3 coding sequence is TGTGCTAGTGGTTTGTTGGGAGACAAGACCAATCAGCCCCAGCATTTT. As protein: CASGLLGDKTNQPQHF. Complete variable domain (other parts from reference TRBV12-5 and TRBJ1-5): DARVTQTPRHKVTEMGQEVTMRCQPILGHNTVFWYRQTMMQGLELLAYFRNRAPLDDSGMPKDRFSAEMPDATLATLKIQPSEPRDSAVYFCASGLLGDKTNQPQHFGDGTRLSIL.

The rearrangement links TRBV27 to TRBJ1-1, with 12 bases fitting TRBD1. This CDR3 comprises 15 residues. CDR1 MNHEY and CDR2 SMNVEV come from the germline V gene (reference sequence). Germline trimming cut 8 bases from V and 4 bases from J; bases unmatched to any gene: 8. The CDR3 spells CASHYRDRGLTEAFF. CDR3 sequence (DNA): TGTGCCAGCCACTACAGGGACAGGGGGCTCACTGAAGCTTTCTTT.

The chain has TRBV4-3 and TRBJ1-1, with D tentatively TRBD1 (5 bases). CDR3 length: 15 amino acids. V was cut by 0 bases and J by 1 base, with 9 bases left in between. In germline, CDR1 is LGHNA, CDR2 YSLEER. Written as DNA, the CDR3 is TGCGCCAGCAGCCAAGACGTCAGGGCGAACACTGAAGCTTTCTTT. It specifies CASSQDVRANTEAFF.

V gene TRBV19 combines with J gene TRBJ2-1, with 7 bases identical to TRBD2. CDR1 and CDR2 from the germline V gene are LNHDA and SQIVND (reference sequence). There are 16 residues in the CDR3. The J segment lost 8 bases and the V segment lost 1 base, leaving 11 bases of the junction unmatched. CDR3 loop: CASSIGASGRFDEQFF. CDR3 DNA sequence: TGTGCCAGTAGTATAGGGGCTAGCGGACGTTTTGATGAGCAGTTCTTC.

V gene TRBV2 combines with J gene TRBJ2-7; the match to TRBD2 covers 10 bases. Losses at the gene ends were 6 bases for V and 4 bases for J; bases not matched to a gene: 9. Germline loops: CDR1 SNHLY, CDR2 FYNNEI. This CDR3 is built from 15 residues. For the CDR3, the DNA is TGTGCCAGCAGGCCCCTAGCGGGGGTTAATTACGAGCAGTACTTC. Translating gives CASRPLAGVNYEQYF.

V usage is TRBV5-4 and J usage is TRBJ1-1; 7 nucleotides agree with TRBD1. Germline CDR1 and CDR2: SGHNT and YYREEE (reference sequence). V lost 4 bases to trimming and J lost 9 bases; unmatched junction nucleotides: 12. This CDR3 contains 14 residues. The CDR3: CASSQTPIQGQAFF. DNA for the CDR3: TGTGCCAGCAGCCAAACACCCATACAGGGGCAAGCTTTCTTT. Full variable domain (missing parts from reference TRBV5-4 and TRBJ1-1): ETGVTQSPTHLIKTRGQQVTLRCSSQSGHNTVSWYQQALGQGPQFIFQYYREEENGRGNFPPRFSGLQFPNYSSELNVNALELDDSALYLCASSQTPIQGQAFFGQGTRLTVV.

J is TRBJ1-2 and V is TRBV19; weak D call: TRBD1 (5 bases). V was clipped by 3 bases and J by 5 bases, with 16 bases between them. From germline, CDR1 is LNHDA and CDR2 SQIVND (reference sequence). CDR3 length: 15 residues. CDR3 sequence reads: CASSIGTGDLYGYTF. In DNA, the CDR3 is TGTGCCAGTAGTATCGGGACGGGGGATTTGTATGGCTACACCTTC. The full variable domain, with the rest looked up from reference TRBV19 and TRBJ1-2, is DGGITQSPKYLFRKEGQNVTLSCEQNLNHDAMYWYRQDPGQGLRLIYYSQIVNDFQKGDIAEGYSVSREKKESFPLTVTSAQKNPTAFYLCASSIGTGDLYGYTFGSGTRLTVV.

This chain uses TRBV7-9 with TRBJ2-1; a possible D gene is TRBD1 (6 bases). Trimming cost V 4 bases and J 3 bases, with 16 bases left between them. The germline gives CDR1 SEHNR, CDR2 FQNEAQ (reference sequence). The CDR3 spans 16 residues. The CDR3 DNA reads TGTGCCAGCAGCTCGTCCGGGACACTGGGCTACAATGAGCAGTTCTTC. As protein: CASSSSGTLGYNEQFF. Combining the CDR3 with reference TRBV7-9 and TRBJ2-1 gives the whole variable domain DTGVSQNPRHKITKRGQNVTFRCDPISEHNRLYWYRQTLGQGPEFLTYFQNEAQLEKSRLLSDRFSAERPKGSFSTLEIQRTEQGDSAMYLCASSSSGTLGYNEQFFGPGTRLTVL.

The chain carries TRBV5-1 and TRBJ1-1; 8 nucleotides match TRBD1. V was clipped by 0 bases and J by 5 bases; unmatched bases: 9. CDR3 length equals 16 residues. The V gene's germline CDR1 is SGHRS and CDR2 YFSETQ. The chain's CDR3 is CASSLVPAGGRTEAFF. As DNA, the CDR3 is TGCGCCAGCAGCTTGGTCCCGGCAGGGGGCCGAACTGAAGCTTTCTTT. Looking up the rest from reference TRBV5-1 and TRBJ1-1 gives the full variable domain: KAGVTQTPRYLIKTRGQQVTLSCSPISGHRSVSWYQQTPGQGLQFLFEYFSETQRNKGNFPGRFSGRQFSNSRSEMNVSTLELGDSALYLCASSLVPAGGRTEAFFGQGTRLTVV.

The CDR3 sequence is CASSDRTGIGYTIYF. The CDR3 coding sequence is TGTGCCAGCAGTGACCGTACAGGAATCGGGTACACCATATATTTT. This chain links TRBV25-1 with TRBJ1-3, with D perhaps matching TRBD1 (5 bases). Trimming cost V 3 bases and J 8 bases, with 17 bases left between them. The CDR3 spans 15 residues. CDR1 MGHDK and CDR2 SYGVNS come from the germline V gene.

The chain couples TRBV29-1 to TRBJ2-2; 8 bases fit TRBD1. In germline, CDR1 is SQVTM, CDR2 ANQGSEA. The CDR3 length is 12 residues. V lost 6 bases to trimming and J lost 8 bases; unmatched junction nucleotides: 5. Here the CDR3 DNA reads TGCAGCGTCAGGACAGGGTGGGGGGAGCTGTTTTTT. It translates to CSVRTGWGELFF.

As regards this clone: Other DNA sequences in this sample translate to the same CDR3. V and J are TRBV6-5 and TRBJ1-5; a weak D match, TRBD1 (5 bases). Per germline, CDR1 MNHEY and CDR2 SVGAGI. V dropped 10 bases and J dropped 4 bases, with 11 bases sitting between them. The CDR3 contains 12 residues. Here the CDR3 DNA reads TGTGCCACTAGGCAGGGAAATCAGCCCCAGCATTTT. This translates into CATRQGNQPQHF.

The sample holds a few counts of this clone. The chain carries TRBV29-1 and TRBJ2-3, with 9 bases identical to TRBD2. Per germline, CDR1 SQVTM and CDR2 ANQGSEA. This CDR3 region has 14 residues. V was clipped by 4 bases and J by 2 bases; unmatched bases: 4. CDR3 sequence (DNA): TGCAGCGTTGGAAGCGGGGGGACCACAGATACGCAGTATTTT. This encodes CSVGSGGTTDTQYF.

The chain is built from TRBV9 and TRBJ1-1, with a possible D match to TRBD1 (6 bases). The CDR3 contains 15 residues. Trimming removed 0 bases at V and 1 base at J, with 10 bases between. Germline lookup yields CDR1 SGDLS and CDR2 YYNGEE. As DNA, the CDR3 is TGTGCCAGCAGCGTAGGTTTGGACAGGAACACTGAAGCTTTCTTT. Protein sequence: CASSVGLDRNTEAFF. The whole variable domain, remainder taken from reference TRBV9 and TRBJ1-1, is DSGVTQTPKHLITATGQRVTLRCSPRSGDLSVYWYQQSLDQGLQFLIQYYNGEERAKGNILERFSAQQFPDLHSELNLSSLELGDSALYFCASSVGLDRNTEAFFGQGTRLTVV.

V and J are TRBV19 and TRBJ1-5, with TRBD1 identical over 10 bases. This CDR3 is built from 15 residues. J was trimmed by 4 bases and V by 3 bases; bases with no gene match: 3. Per the germline V gene, CDR1 is LNHDA and CDR2 is SQIVND (reference sequence). CDR3 DNA: TGTGCCAGTAGTATGCGGACAGGGGGAAATCAGCCCCAGCATTTT. Its protein is CASSMRTGGNQPQHF.

J is TRBJ2-7 and V is TRBV7-9; TRBD2 aligns across 10 bases. The germline V gene has CDR1 SEHNR and CDR2 FQNEAQ (reference sequence). J gave up 5 bases and V 5 bases, and 9 bases lay outside the gene matches. The CDR3 is 15 residues long. The CDR3 DNA follows: TGTGCCAGCAGCCGCCTCGGGACTAGCGTCGACGAGCAGTACTTC. Amino acid sequence: CASSRLGTSVDEQYF.

The chain has TRBV4-1 and TRBJ1-1; no clear D gene. With 8 bases removed from V and 3 bases from J, the gap between germline ends came to 13 bases. The germline gives CDR1 MGHRA, CDR2 YSYEKL. The CDR3 runs 13 residues. The CDR3 DNA is TGCGCCAGCTACGGCGGCGCGGACACTGAAGCTTTCTTT. Amino acids: CASYGGADTEAFF.

Details on this clone: Distinct nucleotide sequences in the sample also encode this CDR3. The chain uses TRBV5-1 and TRBJ1-1; D gene ambiguous. The germline V gene encodes CDR1 SGHRS and CDR2 YFSETQ. This CDR3 is built from 15 residues. V dropped 4 bases and J dropped 0 bases, with 13 bases sitting between them. As DNA, the CDR3 is TGCGCCAGCAGCGGGCCGACGGCCATGAACACTGAAGCTTTCTTT. Translating gives CASSGPTAMNTEAFF.

The V call is TRBV11-2, the J call TRBJ2-1; 7 positions agree with TRBD2. Germline loops: CDR1 SGHAT, CDR2 FQNNGV. The CDR3 is made up of 15 amino acids. The trim removed 5 bases at V and 2 bases at J, leaving 6 bases unmatched. The CDR3, as DNA: TGTGCCAGCAGCCCCCGGACTAGTCCCTACAATGAGCAGTTCTTC. The encoded protein is CASSPRTSPYNEQFF.

This rearrangement joins TRBV4-1 to TRBJ2-2, with 10 bases identical to TRBD1. Germline lookup yields CDR1 MGHRA and CDR2 YSYEKL. The CDR3 covers 17 residues. Trimming took 3 bases from V and 2 from J; bases not matched to a gene: 6. Here the CDR3 DNA reads TGCGCCAGCAGCCATGCGGGACAGGGGTCTAACACCGGGGAGCTGTTTTTT. The encoded protein is CASSHAGQGSNTGELFF.

The chain couples TRBV18 to TRBJ1-5, with 10 bases identical to TRBD1. Germline CDR1 is KGHSH and CDR2 is LQKENI. The V segment lost 4 bases and the J segment 1 base; nucleotides outside the gene matches: 4. There are 16 residues in the CDR3. CDR3 region: CASSRSTGGSNQPQHF. CDR3 nucleotide sequence: TGTGCCAGCTCACGGTCGACAGGGGGCAGCAATCAGCCCCAGCATTTT.

This clone was counted once. V usage is TRBV9 and J usage is TRBJ1-2; 8 bases are a match to TRBD1. V trimming: 1 base; J trimming: 6 bases; junction bases outside the gene matches: 8. Germline V CDR1 and CDR2: SGDLS, YYNGEE. The CDR3 is 15 amino acids. DNA for the CDR3: TGTGCCAGCAGCGTATTCGACAGGGGAGGTAATGGCTACACCTTC. Translating it yields CASSVFDRGGNGYTF.

The chain is built from TRBV15 and TRBJ1-2, with a tentative D call TRBD1 (5 bases). With 1 base removed from V and 7 bases from J, the gap between germline ends came to 13 bases. Per the germline V gene, CDR1 is LNHNV and CDR2 is YYDKDF (reference sequence). The CDR3 runs 14 residues. The CDR3 reads CATSRGGGMGGYTF. The CDR3 DNA is TGTGCCACCAGCAGAGGGGGGGGAATGGGTGGCTACACCTTC.

This chain joins TRBV2 and TRBJ2-1; a possible D gene is TRBD2 (6 bases). The germline gives CDR1 SNHLY, CDR2 FYNNEI. The V gene lost 5 bases and the J gene lost 9 bases, with 20 bases spanning the gap. This CDR3 spans 15 amino acids. Here the CDR3 reads CASSPTTLRGTEQFF. In DNA, the CDR3 is TGTGCCAGCAGTCCTACTACCTTACGCGGGACTGAGCAGTTCTTC. The full variable domain, rest sourced from reference TRBV2 and TRBJ2-1, is EPEVTQTPSHQVTQMGQEVILRCVPISNHLYFYWYRQILGQKVEFLVSFYNNEISEKSEIFDDQFSVERPDGSNFTLKIRSTKLEDSAMYFCASSPTTLRGTEQFFGPGTRLTVL.

The CDR3 DNA sequence: TGTGCCAGTCGTAGAGATCCCAAGCCCCAGCATTTT. Its translation: CASRRDPKPQHF. V gene TRBV6-1 combines with J gene TRBJ1-5; D unclear. CDR3 length: 12 residues. V shed 9 bases and J shed 8 bases, with 14 bases lying between them. CDR1 is MNHNS and CDR2 is SASEGT in the germline V gene.

The chain carries TRBV9 and TRBJ2-2; 8 nucleotides align to TRBD2. This CDR3 has 17 amino acids. Losses at the gene ends were 4 bases for V and 4 bases for J; bases not matched to a gene: 12. Germline V gene data show CDR1 as SGDLS and CDR2 as YYNGEE. In DNA, the CDR3 is TGTGCCAGCAGCACCCACCCGGGGGGGCCGATCACCGGGGAGCTGTTTTTT. Amino acid sequence: CASSTHPGGPITGELFF.

This CDR3 is CASSTRDRGIAEAFF. The CDR3 bases are TGTGCCAGCAGCACCCGGGACAGGGGGATAGCTGAAGCTTTCTTT. The rearrangement joins TRBV13 to TRBJ1-1, with TRBD1 matching over 11 bases. CDR1 PRHDT and CDR2 FYEKMQ come from the germline V gene (reference sequence). The junction had 8 bases not matched to a gene; V was cut back by 5 bases and J by 6 bases. This CDR3 region has 15 residues. The whole variable domain, remainder taken from reference TRBV13 and TRBJ1-1, is AAGVIQSPRHLIKEKRETATLKCYPIPRHDTVYWYQQGPGQDPQFLISFYEKMQSDKGSIPDRFSAQQFSDYHSELNMSSLELGDSALYFCASSTRDRGIAEAFFGQGTRLTVV.

The chain couples TRBV7-3 to TRBJ1-1, with 8 nucleotides matching TRBD1. Looked up from germline, CDR1 is SGHTA and CDR2 is FQGTGA. This CDR3 spans 12 amino acids. J lost 11 bases, V lost 5 bases, and 7 bases had no gene match. CDR3 sequence: CASSEDRGFAFF. CDR3 DNA sequence: TGTGCCAGCAGCGAAGACAGGGGCTTTGCTTTCTTT.

This clone was counted a single time. This chain connects TRBV30 to TRBJ2-7; a weak D match, TRBD1 (5 bases). Germline assignment: CDR1 GTSNPN and CDR2 SVGIG (reference sequence). V was shortened by 0 bases and J by 6 bases, with 18 bases between the two germline ends. The CDR3 loop spans 15 amino acids. CDR3 coding DNA: TGTGCCTGGAGTGTTGGTCTTGGGGCGTCGGGCGAGCAGTACTTC. Encoded protein: CAWSVGLGASGEQYF. Full variable domain (remainder filled in from reference TRBV30 and TRBJ2-7): SQTIHQWPATLVQPVGSPLSLECTVEGTSNPNLYWYRQAAGRGLQLLFYSVGIGQISSEVPQNLSASRPQDRQFILSSKKLLLSDSGFYLCAWSVGLGASGEQYFGPGTRLTVT.

This chain joins TRBV4-1 and TRBJ1-1; D perhaps matches TRBD1 (5 bases). The V and J ends lost 0 bases and 3 bases respectively, with 20 bases between them. CDR3 length equals 18 residues. CDR1 is MGHRA and CDR2 is YSYEKL in the germline V gene. The CDR3 spells CASSQDLRSGQTHTEAFF. DNA of the CDR3: TGCGCCAGCAGCCAAGATTTGAGGTCAGGGCAGACACACACTGAAGCTTTCTTT.

This sequence joins TRBV5-1 and TRBJ2-7; 7 nucleotides agree with TRBD2. Losses at the gene ends were 0 bases for V and 3 bases for J; bases not matched to a gene: 12. This CDR3 has 17 residues. Germline V lookup: CDR1 SGHRS, CDR2 YFSETQ. CDR3 sequence reads: CASSLVSSGTGVYEQYF. DNA of the CDR3: TGCGCCAGCAGCTTGGTCTCTAGCGGTACGGGCGTCTACGAGCAGTACTTC. Full variable domain (remainder filled in from reference TRBV5-1 and TRBJ2-7): KAGVTQTPRYLIKTRGQQVTLSCSPISGHRSVSWYQQTPGQGLQFLFEYFSETQRNKGNFPGRFSGRQFSNSRSEMNVSTLELGDSALYLCASSLVSSGTGVYEQYFGPGTRLTVT.

This chain connects TRBV7-2 to TRBJ1-1, with D possibly TRBD1 on 5 matching bases. Trimming pared 5 bases from V and 5 bases from J, leaving 12 bases between. CDR1 is SGHTA, CDR2 FQGNSA, per germline. The CDR3 is 13 amino acids. The CDR3 coding sequence is TGTGCCAGCAGCCGTTACGGGGGTACTGAAGCTTTCTTT. Protein product: CASSRYGGTEAFF.